The T cell receptor beta chain described here comes from a study of shared clonotypes between healthy human individuals. Across the study: Researchers drew samples from a couple of women and a few men aged 18 to 49.

Regarding the study as a whole: Naive subsets typically showed greater estimated richness than memory subsets.

Germline V gene lookup returns CDR1 MNHEY and CDR2 SMNVEV (reference sequence). Trimming took 8 bases from V and 7 from J, leaving 26 bases between them. The CDR3 runs to 16 residues. Assay: immunoSEQ multiplex PCR; the TCRdb copy retains only in-frame clones and omits some. The sample yields some 1.5 million clones, roughly 96% seen once. In regard to this clone: Its antigen is unidentified.

This sequence joins TRBV27 and TRBJ1-2, with a weak D call TRBD1 (6 bases). The sequence came from a man aged 25 to 40 in good health. The material sequenced was naive CD4+ T cells sorted from blood. As to subset: CD45RA+ positively selected. The CDR3: CASWAVVQGSMVGYTF. CDR3 nucleotides: TGTGCCAGCTGGGCCGTTGTACAGGGCTCTATGGTTGGCTACACCTTC.